This paragraph covers one T cell receptor (beta chain) sequence. Antigen specificity is unknown. Germline V CDR1 and CDR2: MGHRA, YSYEKL. V was shortened by 0 bases and J by 7 bases, with 13 bases between the two germline ends. CDR3 size: 15 residues. The data stem from a study of long-term antiretroviral therapy in people with HIV. Survey level was the resolution at which the v3.0 immunoSEQ assay ran. What sequencing targeted per sample was about 35,000-55,000 T-cell genomes. This table comes from immunoSEQ multiplex PCR, and its TCRdb copy is limited to in-frame clones, with some not included. The data contain under 30,000 clones, roughly 82% of them singletons. Study results and caveats: When set beside controls, HIV repertoires had CDR3 length ranges that were narrower.

The chain uses TRBV4-1 and TRBJ1-5, with D perhaps TRBD1 (5 bases). This receptor was identified in a man aged 18 to 35 with HIV. The input for sequencing was unsorted PBMCs, taken 0.8 years before starting antiretroviral therapy. The CDR3: CASSQDKGDGQPQHF. The DNA of the CDR3 is TGCGCCAGCAGCCAAGATAAAGGGGATGGGCAGCCCCAGCATTTT.